These 3 T cell receptor beta chains were all obtained from the same sample, sequenced in a study of T-cell reconstitution after alpha-beta-depleted transplantation in children. Unique molecular identifiers were built into the TCRbeta library. Each CDR3 protein is one row after TCRdb ran MiXCR on the PCR reads. The sample has approximately 270,000 distinct CDR3 sequences; more than 20% are singletons. The source material was PBMCs, mostly from graft donor cells, sampled 360 days after TCRalphabeta/CD19-depleted stem cell transplant. Receptor source: a female patient aged 2 to 10 who had a stem cell transplant for congenital amegakaryocytic thrombocytopenia, so the T cells may come from the graft donor.

This clonotype was recorded a few times. The chain carries TRBV5-5 and TRBJ2-3; D unresolved. Trimming took off 2 bases at V and 0 bases at J, with 7 bases between the two ends. The CDR3 is 14 residues long. Germline values: CDR1 SGHKS, CDR2 YYEKEE (reference sequence). CDR3 nucleotides: TGTGCCAGCAGCTTCCGGCTTAGCACAGATACGCAGTATTTT. Translation gives CASSFRLSTDTQYF.

J is TRBJ1-6 and V is TRBV5-1, with 9 bases fitting TRBD1. There are 15 residues in the CDR3. With 2 bases clipped from V and 10 bases from J, the junction kept 7 bases outside the gene matches. Germline values: CDR1 SGHRS, CDR2 YFSETQ. Here the CDR3 reads CASSLGQGKSSPLHF. The CDR3 region has the DNA TGCGCCAGCAGCTTAGGACAGGGGAAATCGTCACCCCTCCACTTT.

J is TRBJ2-1 and V is TRBV6-4; TRBD2 aligns across 7 bases. CDR1 is MRHNA and CDR2 is SNTAGT in the germline V gene. CDR3 length: 16 amino acids. After removal of 5 bases from V and 9 bases from J, the junction contained 16 bases not matched to a gene. The CDR3 reads CASSRGVDQRNGEQFF. In DNA form, the CDR3 reads TGTGCCAGCAGTCGGGGGGTAGACCAAAGGAACGGTGAGCAGTTCTTC.